This T cell receptor (beta chain) was sequenced during a study of cytomegalovirus exposure and HLA in healthy donors. Germline V gene lookup returns CDR1 LGHNA and CDR2 YSLEER. This CDR3 region has 14 residues. The V gene lost 4 bases and the J gene lost 0 bases, with 7 bases spanning the gap. In the PCR, 60 Vbeta and 13 Jbeta primers were used. The assay was immunoSEQ multiplex PCR, and TCRdb's table has in-frame clones only and misses some. Of 99,000 or so clones listed, roughly 15% were seen once; the top ten hold about 0.79%. This clone has a handful of counts. This sequence was found in a female donor in good health and CMV-seronegative. What was sequenced was PBMCs. V and J are TRBV4-3 and TRBJ1-3; D unclear. CDR3 in DNA: TGCGCCAGCAGCCCCCCCGGCTCTGGAAACACCATATATTTT. Protein: CASSPPGSGNTIYF.